The 17 T cell receptor beta chains below all came from one sample that was sequenced in a study of T cell responses to AZD1222 COVID-19 vaccine. Data came from immunoSEQ multiplex PCR; TCRdb stores just in-frame clones and leaves some out. The data hold some 120,000 clones, with roughly 88% observed a single time. Specimen: peripheral blood, collected on day 0 of MenACWY control vaccination. The receptors come from an adult in good health.

The sample holds a few counts of this clone. The chain joins TRBV7-3 to TRBJ1-1; no reliable D call. The V end lost 2 bases, the J end lost 4 bases, and 8 bases lay between the germline ends. CDR1 is SGHTA and CDR2 is FQGTGA in the germline V gene. This CDR3 is built from 13 residues. The CDR3 DNA sequence: TGTGCCAGCAGCTTACAGGTGGGCACTGAAGCTTTCTTT. Its translation is CASSLQVGTEAFF. The whole variable domain, filled in from reference TRBV7-3 and TRBJ1-1, reads GAGVSQTPSNKVTEKGKYVELRCDPISGHTALYWYRQSLGQGPEFLIYFQGTGAADDSGLPNDRFFAVRPEGSVSTLKIQRTERGDSAVYLCASSLQVGTEAFFGQGTRLTVV.

V is TRBV29-1 and J is TRBJ2-3; no clear D gene. The V end lost 6 bases, the J end lost 4 bases, and 5 bases lay between the germline ends. CDR3 length: 10 residues. The germline V gene encodes CDR1 SQVTM and CDR2 ANQGSEA. In nucleotides, the CDR3 is TGCAGCGTCCAAGCAGATACGCAGTATTTT. Translated, it gives CSVQADTQYF.

The count of this clone is one. The CDR3 loop is CASSLWGDEQFF. CDR3 nucleotide sequence: TGTGCCAGCAGCTTGTGGGGGGATGAGCAGTTCTTC. The chain recombines TRBV7-3 with TRBJ2-1, with D maybe TRBD2 (6 bases). The CDR3 covers 12 residues. Germline CDR1 SGHTA, CDR2 FQGTGA. V shed 3 bases and J shed 8 bases, with 8 bases lying between them.

V is TRBV4-1 and J is TRBJ1-2; D is unclear. The V and J ends lost 0 bases and 5 bases respectively, with 13 bases between them. CDR3 length: 15 residues. Germline V CDR1 and CDR2: MGHRA, YSYEKL. The CDR3 sequence is CASSQDNRVGYGYTF. The DNA for the CDR3 is TGCGCCAGCAGCCAAGACAATCGAGTGGGTTATGGCTACACCTTC.

This sequence joins TRBV15 and TRBJ1-5; no clear D. Germline CDR1 LNHNV, CDR2 YYDKDF (reference sequence). V was clipped by 0 bases and J by 4 bases, with 10 bases between them. The CDR3 has 15 amino acids. The CDR3 protein is CATSRDRQPNQPQHF. In DNA form, the CDR3 reads TGTGCCACCAGCAGAGATCGGCAGCCGAATCAGCCCCAGCATTTT.

This rearrangement joins TRBV6-5 to TRBJ2-7, with TRBD1 matching over 7 bases. J lost 3 bases, V lost 8 bases, and 13 bases had no gene match. Germline CDR1 and CDR2: MNHEY and SVGAGI. The CDR3 length is 15 residues. The CDR3 here is CASRNNRGPLYEQYF. CDR3 nucleotide sequence: TGTGCCAGCCGCAATAACAGGGGCCCCCTCTACGAGCAGTACTTC.

The V and J genes are TRBV19 and TRBJ1-2, with D unresolved. This CDR3 comprises 12 residues. Per germline, CDR1 LNHDA and CDR2 SQIVND (reference sequence). Trimming left V 3 bases short and J 5 bases short, with 7 bases between. CDR3 sequence: CASSMRRYGYTF. CDR3 nucleotide sequence: TGTGCCAGTAGTATGCGACGGTATGGCTACACCTTC.

This sequence joins TRBV5-1 and TRBJ2-7; 7 bases map to TRBD1. The CDR3 totals 14 residues. J gave up 2 bases and V 0 bases, and 2 bases lay outside the gene matches. CDR1 SGHRS and CDR2 YFSETQ come from the germline V gene. In nucleotides, the CDR3 is TGCGCCAGCAGCTTGGCGACAGGGACCTACGAGCAGTACTTC. It encodes CASSLATGTYEQYF.

The chain joins TRBV6-5 to TRBJ1-1, with TRBD1 identical over 7 bases. V dropped 10 bases and J dropped 5; count of bases not matched to a gene: 7. CDR3 size: 12 residues. Germline CDR1 MNHEY, CDR2 SVGAGI. The CDR3 loop reads CATKTGPTEAFF. DNA of the CDR3: TGTGCCACCAAGACAGGGCCGACTGAAGCTTTCTTT.

The CDR3 DNA reads as TGCGCCAGCAGGAATCCGGGGACAGCTGGAAACACCATATATTTT. This translates into CASRNPGTAGNTIYF. The rearrangement joins TRBV4-1 to TRBJ1-3, with 7 nucleotides matching TRBD1. Germline V CDR1 and CDR2: MGHRA, YSYEKL. The CDR3 loop spans 15 amino acids. V shed 6 bases, J shed 2 bases, and the junction held 7 bases outside the gene matches.

The chain combines TRBV29-1 with TRBJ1-1, with D tentatively TRBD1 (6 bases). Trimming cost V 6 bases and J 1 base, with 15 bases left between them. The CDR3 sequence is 14 residues long. Germline V gene data show CDR1 as SQVTM and CDR2 as ANQGSEA. DNA for the CDR3: TGCAGCGTGGGGGGCGGCAGGGGGAACACTGAAGCTTTCTTT. This sequence encodes CSVGGGRGNTEAFF.

The rearrangement joins TRBV3-1 (or the pseudogene TRBV3-2) to TRBJ2-7, with 9 bases identical to TRBD1. Trimming at V came to 4 bases and at J to 0 bases, leaving 13 bases not matched to a gene. From germline, CDR1 is LGHDT and CDR2 YNNKEL (reference sequence). This CDR3 has 18 amino acids. The CDR3 region is CASSPRDRARSSSYEQYF. The CDR3 DNA is TGTGCCAGCAGCCCCCGGGACAGGGCCCGTTCGAGCTCCTACGAGCAGTACTTC.

This sequence joins TRBV18 and TRBJ1-2, with unresolved D. The CDR3 runs 15 residues. V was trimmed by 3 bases and J by 5 bases, leaving 16 bases between them. CDR1 is KGHSH, CDR2 LQKENI, per germline. In nucleotides, the CDR3 is TGTGCCAGCTCACCGGGCCAGACCCCGGGGTATGGCTACACCTTC. Its translation: CASSPGQTPGYGYTF.

This clone appeared once. This chain joins TRBV7-2 and TRBJ2-3, with 10 bases that match TRBD1. With 0 bases clipped from V and 4 bases from J, the junction kept 1 base outside the gene matches. Germline values: CDR1 SGHTA, CDR2 FQGNSA. The CDR3 has 15 amino acids. CDR3 sequence (DNA): TGTGCCAGCAGCTTAGCGGGGACAGGGGCAGATACGCAGTATTTT. It specifies CASSLAGTGADTQYF.

V and J are TRBV4-3 and TRBJ1-5, with TRBD1 as a possible D gene (6 bases). CDR1 and CDR2 from the germline V gene are LGHNA and YSLEER. The germline V and J ends were trimmed by 1 base and 2 bases, with 6 bases remaining between them. The CDR3 consists of 14 residues. In DNA form, the CDR3 reads TGCGCCAGCAGCCAAGGACAGGGCAATCAGCCCCAGCATTTT. This translates into CASSQGQGNQPQHF.

A single count supports this clone. The chain has TRBV27 and TRBJ1-5; 7 bases are shared with TRBD1. The CDR3 extends over 17 amino acids. Germline V gene data show CDR1 as MNHEY and CDR2 as SMNVEV (reference sequence). J gave up 6 bases and V 6 bases, and 17 bases lay outside the gene matches. The CDR3 DNA follows: TGTGCCAGCAGCTCGGGTCCCAGACAGGGAAGTCGTCAGCCCCAGCATTTT. It translates to CASSSGPRQGSRQPQHF.

This chain uses TRBV29-1 with TRBJ2-1; D is undetermined. Per germline, CDR1 SQVTM and CDR2 ANQGSEA. This CDR3 is 14 amino acids long. V was pared by 4 bases and J by 7 bases, with 17 bases between. This chain's CDR3 is CSVVWLELGNEQFF. CDR3 DNA sequence: TGCAGCGTTGTTTGGCTAGAGTTGGGGAATGAGCAGTTCTTC.